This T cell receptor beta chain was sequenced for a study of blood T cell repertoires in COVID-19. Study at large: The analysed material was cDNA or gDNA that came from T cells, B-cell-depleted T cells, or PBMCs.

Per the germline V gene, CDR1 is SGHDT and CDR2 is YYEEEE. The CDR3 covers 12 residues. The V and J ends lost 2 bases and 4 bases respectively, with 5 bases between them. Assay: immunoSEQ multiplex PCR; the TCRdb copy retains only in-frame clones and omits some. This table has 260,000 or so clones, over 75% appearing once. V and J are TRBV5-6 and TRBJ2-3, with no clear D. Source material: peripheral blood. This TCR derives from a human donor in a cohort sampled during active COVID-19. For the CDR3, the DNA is TGTGCCAGCAGCTTCCCGGCAGATACGCAGTATTTT. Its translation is CASSFPADTQYF.